Listed below are T cell receptor beta chains from one sample, sequenced in a study of CD8+ T cells in alopecia areata. Profiling relied on immunoSEQ multiplex PCR, and the TCRdb table lists in-frame clones only, not all of them. The sample comprises 180,000 or so clones, around 64% of which are singletons, and roughly 10% rests with the top ten. The sample here was CD8+ T cells sorted from blood, taken at week 0. The receptors derive from a human donor with alopecia areata. The CDR3 runs from the conserved cysteine through the conserved F or W. D genes are given only for firm matches. Clone size appears in some rows only: once, few, many, or a class for an expanded clone.

NA	TRBD2	TRBJ2-3	14	TRBV27	TGTGCCAGCAGCGGGACTAGCGCCACAGATACGCAGTATTTT	CASSGTSATDTQYF
NA	TRBD1	TRBJ2-2	15	TRBV2	TGTGCCAGCAGAAGGGGACAGGGGCTCAACGGGGAGCTGTTTTTT	CASRRGQGLNGELFF
NA	NA	TRBJ1-1	16	TRBV4-1	TGCGCCAGCAGCCAAGAATGGGGGGCCGTTAACACTGAAGCTTTCTTT	CASSQEWGAVNTEAFF
NA	NA	TRBJ1-2	13	TRBV29-1	TGCAGCGTTGAAGATCGGGTTAACTATGGCTACACCTTC	CSVEDRVNYGYTF
NA	NA	TRBJ2-7	15	TRBV14	TGTGCCAGCAGTTACTCCTCCGGGGACCCCTACGAGCAGTACTTC	CASSYSSGDPYEQYF
NA	NA	TRBJ2-1	15	TRBV7-6	TGTGCCAGCAGCTTAACGAGAAGCTCCTACAATGAGCAGTTCTTC	CASSLTRSSYNEQFF
NA	TRBD2	TRBJ2-7	13	TRBV19	TGTGCCAGTAGTATCTTTAGCGGGAGGGAGCAGTACTTC	CASSIFSGREQYF
NA	NA	TRBJ1-1	15	TRBV7-6	TGTGCCAGCAGCTTAATCGGCTTCCCGAACACTGAAGCTTTCTTT	CASSLIGFPNTEAFF
NA	NA	TRBJ2-1	12	TRBV5-1	TGCGCCAGCATAAAGGGTCCGAATGAGCAGTTCTTC	CASIKGPNEQFF
NA	NA	TRBJ2-7	13	TRBV7-9	TGTGCCAGCAGCTACAGGATGTCCTACGAGCAGTACTTC	CASSYRMSYEQYF
once	TRBD2	TRBJ2-1	15	TRBV27	TGTGCCAGCAGCCAAACTAGCGGGAGATACAATGAGCAGTTCTTC	CASSQTSGRYNEQFF
NA	NA	TRBJ2-7	14	TRBV5-1	TGCGCCAGCAGCCCCCGGGACGGAGCCTACGAGCAGTACTTC	CASSPRDGAYEQYF
few	NA	TRBJ1-1	13	TRBV6-5	TGTGCCAGCAGCCTCGGACGGGCCACTGAAGCTTTCTTT	CASSLGRATEAFF
NA	NA	TRBJ1-1	12	TRBV4-1	TGCGCCAGCAGCCAAGAAACACAGGAAGCTTTCTTT	CASSQETQEAFF
few	TRBD1	TRBJ2-1	15	TRBV19	TGTGCCAGTAGACGCCGGGACAGGGGAGTGAATGAGCAGTTCTTC	CASRRRDRGVNEQFF
NA	NA	TRBJ2-2	14	TRBV15	TGTGCCACCAGCAGAGATCGCGACACCGGGGAGCTGTTTTTT	CATSRDRDTGELFF
NA	NA	TRBJ2-3	15	TRBV13	TGTGCCAGCAGCTTAGACCGACTAACCACAGATACGCAGTATTTT	CASSLDRLTTDTQYF
NA	NA	TRBJ2-3	12	TRBV28	TGTGCCAGCAGCGGGGGCGCGGTTACGCAGTATTTT	CASSGGAVTQYF
NA	NA	TRBJ2-3	15	TRBV6-5	TGTGCCAGCAGTTACTCCGGACTAAGCACAGATACGCAGTATTTT	CASSYSGLSTDTQYF
NA	NA	TRBJ1-4	13	TRBV29-1	TGCAGCTTCACGGGGGCCCAAAATGAAAAACTGTTTTTT	CSFTGAQNEKLFF